Following are 28 T cell receptor beta chains from one sample sequenced in a study of metastatic and nonmetastatic thyroid tumors (TCRdb year 2020). None of the patients had been given any treatment before thyroid surgery. Libraries were prepared through PCR. The instrument given in TCRdb is Illumina HiSeq 4000. Clones were called with MiXCR by TCRdb after fastp trimmed the public reads at Q25, and only in-frame beta chains were retained. Within this sample are approximately 41,000 clones, with 25% to 30% of them counted one time only. Nearly 10% of the sample goes to the ten largest clones. The sample comprised blood. These TCRs come from a male donor with papillary thyroid cancer or a benign thyroid nodule (not recorded which). Some clones in this sample may be carry-over from other donors' samples.

Notes on this clone: The junction differs from germline at one of its ends, possibly a read error. The chain combines TRBV2 with TRBJ2-6, with 7 nucleotides matching TRBD2. Per the germline V gene, CDR1 is SNHLY and CDR2 is FYNNEI. CDR3 length: 17 residues. CDR3 sequence reads: CASSESGGSSGANVLTF. CDR3 coding DNA: TGTGCCAGCAGTGAATCCGGGGGGAGCTCTGGGGCCAACGTCCTTACTTTC.

This chain connects TRBV11-2 to TRBJ2-3, with TRBD1 identical over 8 bases. Germline loops: CDR1 SGHAT, CDR2 FQNNGV. Trimming removed 1 base from V and 2 bases from J; junction bases left unmatched: 14. The CDR3 is 19 residues long. CDR3 residues: CASSLVWVAGQGYTDTQYF. As DNA, the CDR3 is TGTGCCAGCAGCTTAGTTTGGGTAGCTGGACAGGGCTACACAGATACGCAGTATTTT.

This clone showed up many times. This sequence joins TRBV3-1 and TRBJ2-7, with D possibly being TRBD2 (6 bases). The V end was cut by 6 bases, the J end by 5 bases, with 11 bases between. CDR1 and CDR2 from the germline V gene are LGHDT and YNNKEL (reference sequence). This CDR3 is 12 amino acids long. CDR3: CASRLSGNEQYF. DNA for the CDR3: TGTGCCAGCAGGCTTAGCGGTAACGAGCAGTACTTC.

This clone was counted ten times or more. For the CDR3, the DNA is TGTGCCAGCTGGGCTAGCGGGATAAGCACAGATACGCAGTATTTT. It yields the protein CASWASGISTDTQYF. The rearrangement joins TRBV27 to TRBJ2-3, with 9 positions matching TRBD2. From germline, CDR1 is MNHEY and CDR2 SMNVEV (reference sequence). The CDR3 is 15 residues long. With 8 bases clipped from V and 0 bases from J, the junction kept 6 bases outside the gene matches.

The rearrangement links TRBV6-1 to TRBJ2-3; weak D call: TRBD2 (6 bases). V lost 6 bases and J lost 0, with 13 bases in between. Per germline, CDR1 MNHNS and CDR2 SASEGT. This CDR3 has 15 amino acids. The CDR3 coding sequence is TGTGCCAGCAGCGCAGAGCGGGCGAGCACAGATACGCAGTATTTT. Its translation: CASSAERASTDTQYF.

This clone was recorded a few times. V gene TRBV6-1 combines with J gene TRBJ2-1; D unclear. The CDR3 contains 16 residues. The germline gives CDR1 MNHNS, CDR2 SASEGT. The V and J ends lost 2 bases and 0 bases respectively, with 11 bases between them. CDR3 protein: CASSEFDIASYNEQFF. The CDR3 coding sequence is TGTGCCAGCAGTGAATTCGACATAGCCTCCTACAATGAGCAGTTCTTC.

This clone was counted many times. This may come from a read error, since a much larger clone is one base off. Other DNA sequences in the same sample also yield this CDR3. The chain combines TRBV6-1 with TRBJ2-7; D not resolved. This CDR3 spans 14 amino acids. CDR1 and CDR2 from the germline V gene are MNHNS and SASEGT. CDR3 sequence (DNA): TGCGCCAGCAGTGAAAAGGACCCTTCCTACGAGCAGTACTTC. Protein product: CASSEKDPSYEQYF.

CDR3 DNA sequence: TGTGCCAGCAGCTTCATCCCCTCCTACGAGCAGTACTTC. This encodes CASSFIPSYEQYF. This chain joins TRBV7-9 and TRBJ2-7; no clear D. Trimming pared 3 bases from V and 0 bases from J, leaving 6 bases between. The germline V gene has CDR1 SEHNR and CDR2 FQNEAQ (reference sequence). The CDR3 is 13 residues long.

The chain couples TRBV20-1 to TRBJ2-7; the match to TRBD2 covers 8 bases. Trimming took 5 bases from V and 3 from J; bases not matched to a gene: 9. This CDR3 has 14 amino acids. Germline loops: CDR1 DFQATT, CDR2 SNEGSKA (reference sequence). In DNA form, the CDR3 reads TGCAGTGCTGGACCCTCGGGACTAGACTACGAGCAGTACTTC. This sequence encodes CSAGPSGLDYEQYF.

This clone was detected ten times or more. No DNA is shown, since the ends of the CDR3 on it are uncertain; the CDR3 is the one TCRdb lists. The V and J genes are TRBV11-3 and TRBJ2-2. The germline V gene encodes CDR1 SGHNT and CDR2 YENEEA. The CDR3 length is 17 residues, termini included. The CDR3 reads CASSLVGLQLRAGELFF.

This clone showed up just a few times. The same CDR3 is also encoded by other DNA sequences in this sample. The V gene is TRBV6-4, the J gene TRBJ2-2; D is perhaps TRBD1 (6 bases). Germline V gene data show CDR1 as MRHNA and CDR2 as SNTAGT. The CDR3 loop spans 17 amino acids. The V end lost 2 bases, the J end lost 2 bases, and 15 bases lay between the germline ends. The CDR3 is CASSDGDILANTGELFF. DNA for the CDR3: TGTGCCAGCAGTGACGGGGACATCCTTGCTAACACCGGGGAGCTGTTTTTT.

This clone was picked up a small number of times. The chain uses TRBV28 and TRBJ2-2; 11 bases fit TRBD2. This CDR3 has 15 amino acids. Losses at the gene ends were 6 bases for V and 7 bases for J; bases not matched to a gene: 7. The germline gives CDR1 MDHEN, CDR2 SYDVKM. The CDR3 loop is CASRYGTSGIGELFF. The CDR3 DNA sequence: TGTGCCAGCAGATACGGGACTAGCGGTATCGGGGAGCTGTTTTTT.

This clone was seen only once. The chain has TRBV5-1 and TRBJ1-2; D gene unclear. Trimming stripped 3 bases from V and 5 bases from J, with 14 bases between. The CDR3 has 14 amino acids. CDR1 and CDR2 from the germline V gene are SGHRS and YFSETQ. The CDR3 sequence: CASSSRVTSYGYTF. CDR3 DNA sequence: TGCGCCAGCAGCTCGAGGGTGACTTCTTATGGCTACACCTTC.

This clone was detected many times. A read error is possible here, since a much larger clone lies one base away. J is TRBJ2-3 and V is TRBV2, with 7 bases that match TRBD2. The CDR3 runs 14 residues. The germline gives CDR1 SNHLY, CDR2 FYNNEI. J was trimmed by 4 bases and V by 7 bases; bases with no gene match: 8. CDR3 nucleotides: TGTGCCAGCATCCGGGGGGTGGATCCAGATACGCAGTATTTT. Its translation: CASIRGVDPDTQYF.

The sample holds many counts of this clone. This sequence joins TRBV12-3 or TRBV12-4 and TRBJ2-2, with unresolved D. V dropped 6 bases and J dropped 8 bases, with 16 bases sitting between them. There are 14 residues in the CDR3. The CDR3 DNA follows: TGTGCCAGCAGCCCTCAAGCTTTCTCGGGGGAGCTGTTTTTT. Translating it yields CASSPQAFSGELFF.

This clone appeared many times. The chain is built from TRBV27 and TRBJ1-1; D gene uncertain. The germline V and J ends were trimmed by 2 bases and 4 bases, with 8 bases remaining between them. The length of the CDR3 is 13 residues. Germline loops: CDR1 MNHEY, CDR2 SMNVEV (reference sequence). CDR3 amino acids: CASSLLEGTEAFF. CDR3 nucleotide sequence: TGTGCCAGCAGTTTACTTGAGGGCACTGAAGCTTTCTTT.

This clone was detected ten times or more. The sample has other DNA sequences that encode this CDR3 too. The chain combines TRBV29-1 with TRBJ1-2, with D perhaps TRBD1 (6 bases). Trimming stripped 3 bases from V and 8 bases from J, with 7 bases between. The CDR3 sequence is 10 residues long. Germline lookup yields CDR1 SQVTM and CDR2 ANQGSEA. The CDR3 DNA sequence: TGCAGCGTTGAGACAGGAGGCTACACCTTC. Translated, it gives CSVETGGYTF.

The V call is TRBV15, the J call TRBJ2-6; tentative D call: TRBD2 (5 bases). The CDR3 sequence is 16 residues long. Germline V gives CDR1 LNHNV, CDR2 YYDKDF (reference sequence). The V and J ends lost 0 bases and 2 bases respectively, with 8 bases between them. CDR3 bases: TGTGCCACCAGCAGAGACGGGGAAACTGGGGCCAACGTCCTGACTTTC. This sequence encodes CATSRDGETGANVLTF. Looking up the rest from reference TRBV15 and TRBJ2-6 gives the full variable domain: DAMVIQNPRYQVTQFGKPVTLSCSQTLNHNVMYWYQQKSSQAPKLLFHYYDKDFNNEADTPDNFQSRRPNTSFCFLDIRSPGLGDTAMYLCATSRDGETGANVLTFGAGSRLTVL.

This chain connects TRBV28 to TRBJ2-7, with D maybe TRBD2 (6 bases). The germline CDR1 and CDR2 sequences are MDHEN and SYDVKM. CDR3 length: 13 residues. Trimming cost V 3 bases and J 5 bases, with 11 bases left between them. CDR3 coding DNA: TGTGCCAGCAGTTTTCCAGGGAGGCACGAGCAGTACTTC. This encodes CASSFPGRHEQYF. The entire variable domain, with the rest obtained from reference TRBV28 and TRBJ2-7, is as follows: DVKVTQSSRYLVKRTGEKVFLECVQDMDHENMFWYRQDPGLGLRLIYFSYDVKMKEKGDIPEGYSVSREKKERFSLILESASTNQTSMYLCASSFPGRHEQYFGPGTRLTVT.

This clone was picked up many times. Given a much more abundant clone one base away, this may be a read error. The chain has TRBV11-2 and TRBJ2-3; TRBD1 matches at 7 bases. With 2 bases clipped from V and 6 bases from J, the junction kept 5 bases outside the gene matches. The length of the CDR3 is 14 residues. In germline, CDR1 is SGHAT, CDR2 FQNNGV. As DNA, the CDR3 is TGTGCCAGCAGCTTACGAGGGGGCTGGGATACGCAGTATTTT. The encoded protein is CASSLRGGWDTQYF.

This clone showed up just a few times. This chain joins TRBV6-4 and TRBJ2-3; 8 positions match TRBD2. J was trimmed by 1 base and V by 3 bases; bases with no gene match: 3. Germline V gene lookup returns CDR1 MRHNA and CDR2 SNTAGT. CDR3 length: 15 amino acids. The CDR3 DNA sequence: TGTGCCAGCAGTGATGTTAGCGGGGGCACAGATACGCAGTATTTT. Protein product: CASSDVSGGTDTQYF.

The chain links TRBV11-2 to TRBJ2-3, with D perhaps TRBD1 (5 bases). The CDR3 spans 15 residues. Per the germline V gene, CDR1 is SGHAT and CDR2 is FQNNGV. Trimming left V 1 base short and J 4 bases short, with 12 bases between. DNA of the CDR3: TGTGCCAGCAGCTTAGGGGGCGGCGGTCCAGATACGCAGTATTTT. Its protein is CASSLGGGGPDTQYF.

In the case of this clone: A read error may account for a junction end that differs from germline. The chain joins TRBV20-1 to TRBJ1-3; TRBD1 is a possible D gene (5 bases). This CDR3 comprises 14 residues. In germline, CDR1 is DFQATT, CDR2 SNEGSKA (reference sequence). In nucleotides, the CDR3 is TGCAGTGCCTACCTACCTGGCTCTGGACACACCTTATATTTT. It yields the protein CSAYLPGSGHTLYF.

A few counts support this clone. The CDR3 loop reads CASSPTQGRMNTEAFF. In DNA, the CDR3 is TGCGCCAGCAGCCCAACACAGGGACGGATGAACACTGAAGCTTTCTTT. The J gene is TRBJ1-1, the V gene TRBV5-1, with D possibly matching TRBD1 (6 bases). The CDR3 consists of 16 residues. CDR1 and CDR2 from the germline V gene are SGHRS and YFSETQ. Trimming took off 4 bases at V and 0 bases at J, with 16 bases between the two ends.

J is TRBJ2-1 and V is TRBV11-2; maybe TRBD2 (6 bases). Germline loops: CDR1 SGHAT, CDR2 FQNNGV. The V gene lost 5 bases and the J gene lost 9 bases, with 23 bases spanning the gap. The CDR3 covers 16 residues. CDR3 sequence (DNA): TGTGCCAGCAGCCTACGGGAGAGGGTTAAGTGGGGTGAGCAGTTCTTC. This codes for CASSLRERVKWGEQFF.

This clone has ten or more counts. J is TRBJ2-5 and V is TRBV5-1, with 13 bases aligning to TRBD2. The germline V gene encodes CDR1 SGHRS and CDR2 YFSETQ. This CDR3 comprises 16 residues. The ends lost 4 bases at V and 5 bases at J; junction bases unmatched: 8. CDR3 nucleotide sequence: TGCGCCAGCAGCCTAGGACTAGCGGGAGAGGTGGAGACCCAGTACTTC. It specifies CASSLGLAGEVETQYF. Based on the CDR3 plus reference TRBV5-1 and TRBJ2-5, the full variable domain is KAGVTQTPRYLIKTRGQQVTLSCSPISGHRSVSWYQQTPGQGLQFLFEYFSETQRNKGNFPGRFSGRQFSNSRSEMNVSTLELGDSALYLCASSLGLAGEVETQYFGPGTRLLVL.

Concerning this clone itself: Compared with germline, one end of the junction differs, possibly owing to a read error. The chain links TRBV20-1 to TRBJ2-7; 13 bases are shared with TRBD2. CDR1 is DFQATT, CDR2 SNEGSKA, per germline (reference sequence). CDR3 length: 15 residues. The CDR3 region has the DNA TGCAGTGCCCAACCCCCACTAGCGGGAGGGTTAGAGCTGTACTTC. The encoded protein is CSAQPPLAGGLELYF.

The sample holds many counts of this clone. The gene calls are TRBV28 and TRBJ2-1; 8 positions agree with TRBD2. V trimming: 6 bases; J trimming: 4 bases; junction bases outside the gene matches: 14. Germline V CDR1 and CDR2: MDHEN, SYDVKM. The CDR3 runs 17 residues. DNA for the CDR3: TGTGCCAGCAGCCTCAGGTCGGCGGCGGGGGGATACAATGAGCAGTTCTTC. Amino acid sequence: CASSLRSAAGGYNEQFF.